This T cell receptor (beta chain) was profiled in a study of a mutant IDH1 vaccine in newly diagnosed glioma. In the study overall: Former treatment meant radiotherapy, temozolomide, or both; the majority had gotten both. Study-wide results and limits: Changes to the top peripheral T cell clonotypes appeared unrelated to pseudoprogression.

Time point in this sample: week 11, during vaccination. Vaccination used 300 ug of mutant IDH1 20-mer peptide per dose, with topical imiquimod. Astrocytomas that were new, WHO grade 3 or 4, IDH1-mutant and ATRX-lost were present in the donors. On this clone: Its antigen is undetermined.

Sequencing used immunoSEQ multiplex PCR; TCRdb keeps in-frame clones, though not all of them. The sample records 100,000 to 120,000 clones, around 90% being singletons. Source: PBMCs, taken from a glioma patient whose treatment included an IDH1 peptide vaccine. The source is a woman in her forties or fifties with glioma.

CDR3 sequence (DNA): TGCGCCAGCAGCTTGGAGCTAGCGCAAGAGACCCAGTACTTC. It encodes CASSLELAQETQYF. The chain links TRBV5-1 to TRBJ2-5; perhaps TRBD2 as D (6 bases). V was shortened by 0 bases and J by 2 bases, with 8 bases between the two germline ends. Germline lookup yields CDR1 SGHRS and CDR2 YFSETQ. The CDR3 runs to 14 residues.